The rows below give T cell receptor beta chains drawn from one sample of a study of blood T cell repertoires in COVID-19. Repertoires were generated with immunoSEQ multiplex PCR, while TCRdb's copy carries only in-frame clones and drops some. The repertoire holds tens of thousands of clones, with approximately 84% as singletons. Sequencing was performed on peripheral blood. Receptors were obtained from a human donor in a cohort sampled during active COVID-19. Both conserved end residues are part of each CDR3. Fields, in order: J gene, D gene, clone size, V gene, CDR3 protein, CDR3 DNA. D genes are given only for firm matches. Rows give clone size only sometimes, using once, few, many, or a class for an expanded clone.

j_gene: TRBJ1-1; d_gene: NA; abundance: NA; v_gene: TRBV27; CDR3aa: CASSIRRQVGNTEAFF; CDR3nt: TGTGCCAGCAGTATCCGCAGACAGGTCGGCAACACTGAAGCTTTCTTT
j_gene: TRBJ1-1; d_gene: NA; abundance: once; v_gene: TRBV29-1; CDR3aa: CSVERGGWSGRTEAFF; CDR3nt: TGCAGCGTTGAAAGGGGGGGTTGGTCAGGACGGACTGAAGCTTTCTTT
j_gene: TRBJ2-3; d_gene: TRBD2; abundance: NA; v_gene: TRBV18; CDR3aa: CASSPGTSGFDTQYF; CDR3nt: TGTGCCAGCTCACCCGGGACTAGCGGGTTTGATACGCAGTATTTT
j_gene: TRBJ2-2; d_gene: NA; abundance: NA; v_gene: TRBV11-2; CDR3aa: CASSLVEAGELFF; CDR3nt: TGTGCCAGCAGCTTAGTAGAGGCCGGGGAGCTGTTTTTT
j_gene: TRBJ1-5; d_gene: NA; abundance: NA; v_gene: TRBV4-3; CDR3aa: CASSQDYRVDQPQHF; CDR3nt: TGCGCCAGCAGCCAAGATTACAGGGTCGACCAGCCCCAGCATTTT
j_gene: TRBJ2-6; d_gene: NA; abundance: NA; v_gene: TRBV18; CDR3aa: CASSPGAGEANVLTF; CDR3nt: TGTGCCAGCTCACCTGGGGCAGGGGAGGCCAACGTCCTGACTTTC
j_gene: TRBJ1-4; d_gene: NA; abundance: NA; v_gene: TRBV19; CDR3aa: CASTFTGRPEKLFF; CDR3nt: TGTGCCAGTACTTTCACAGGGCGCCCCGAAAAACTGTTTTTT
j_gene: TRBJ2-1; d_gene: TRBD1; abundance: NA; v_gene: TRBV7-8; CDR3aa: CASSSRQGVNEQFF; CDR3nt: TGTGCCAGCAGCTCCAGACAGGGGGTAAATGAGCAGTTCTTC
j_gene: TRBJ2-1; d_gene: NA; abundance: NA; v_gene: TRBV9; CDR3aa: CASSVEGQTYNEQFF; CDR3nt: TGTGCCAGCAGCGTAGAGGGACAAACCTACAATGAGCAGTTCTTC
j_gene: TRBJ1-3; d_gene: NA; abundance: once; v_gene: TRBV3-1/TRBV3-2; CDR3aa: CASSQWQVYRSGNTIYF; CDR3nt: TGTGCCAGCAGCCAATGGCAGGTCTACCGGTCTGGAAACACCATATATTTT
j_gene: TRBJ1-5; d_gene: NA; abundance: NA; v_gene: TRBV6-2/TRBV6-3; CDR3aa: CASSYGAYQPQHF; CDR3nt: TGTGCCAGCAGTTACGGGGCGTATCAGCCCCAGCATTTT
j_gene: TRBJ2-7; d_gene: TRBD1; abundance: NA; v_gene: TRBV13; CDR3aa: CASSYGQGSREQYF; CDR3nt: TGTGCCAGCAGCTATGGACAGGGAAGCAGGGAGCAGTACTTC
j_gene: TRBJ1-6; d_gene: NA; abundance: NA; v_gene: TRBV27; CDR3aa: CASCFSSYNSPLHF; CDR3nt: TGTGCCAGCTGTTTTAGCTCCTATAATTCACCCCTCCACTTT
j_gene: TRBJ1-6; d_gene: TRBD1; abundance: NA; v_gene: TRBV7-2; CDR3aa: CASSHRGQGYNSPLHF; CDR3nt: TGTGCCAGCAGCCATAGGGGACAGGGCTATAATTCACCCCTCCACTTT
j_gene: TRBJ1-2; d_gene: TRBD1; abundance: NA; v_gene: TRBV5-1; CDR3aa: CASSLEGQGSYGYTF; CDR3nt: TGCGCCAGCAGCTTGGAAGGACAGGGGAGCTATGGCTACACCTTC
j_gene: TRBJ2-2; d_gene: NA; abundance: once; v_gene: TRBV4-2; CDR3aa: CASSQDPSGPTGELFF; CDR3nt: TGTGCCAGCAGCCAAGATCCCTCAGGGCCCACCGGGGAGCTGTTTTTT
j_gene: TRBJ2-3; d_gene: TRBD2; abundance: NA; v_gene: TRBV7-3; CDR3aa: CASSPQRGATDTQYF; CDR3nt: TGTGCCAGCAGCCCCCAGCGGGGGGCGACAGATACGCAGTATTTT
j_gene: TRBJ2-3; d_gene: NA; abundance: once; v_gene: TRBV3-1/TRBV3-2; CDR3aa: CASSKGHAGNTDTQYF; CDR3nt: TGTGCCAGCAGCAAGGGTCATGCGGGGAACACAGATACGCAGTATTTT
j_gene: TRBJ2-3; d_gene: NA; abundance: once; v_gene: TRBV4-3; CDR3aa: CASSQGRTSTDTQYF; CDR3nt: TGCGCCAGCAGCCAAGGGCGGACTAGCACAGATACGCAGTATTTT
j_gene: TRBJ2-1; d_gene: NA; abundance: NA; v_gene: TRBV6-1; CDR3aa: CASSKDRGDARYNEQFF; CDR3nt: TGTGCCAGCAGTAAAGATCGGGGAGATGCTCGGTACAATGAGCAGTTCTTC
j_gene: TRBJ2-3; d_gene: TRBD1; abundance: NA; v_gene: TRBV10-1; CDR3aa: CASSPDRERRDTQYF; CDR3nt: TGCGCCAGCAGCCCTGACAGGGAACGTAGAGATACGCAGTATTTT
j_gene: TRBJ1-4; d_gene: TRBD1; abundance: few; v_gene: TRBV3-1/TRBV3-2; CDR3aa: CASSQGTTGLGEKLFF; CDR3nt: TGTGCCAGCAGCCAAGGGACGACAGGGCTAGGTGAAAAACTGTTTTTT
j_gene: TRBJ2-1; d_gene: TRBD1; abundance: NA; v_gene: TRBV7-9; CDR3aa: CASSLGATGVGEQFF; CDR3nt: TGTGCCAGCAGCTTAGGGGCGACAGGGGTCGGGGAGCAGTTCTTC
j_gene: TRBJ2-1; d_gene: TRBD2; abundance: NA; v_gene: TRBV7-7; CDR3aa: CASSFFRVAGRGNEQFF; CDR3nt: TGTGCTAGCAGCTTCTTCCGGGTAGCGGGGAGGGGCAATGAGCAGTTCTTC
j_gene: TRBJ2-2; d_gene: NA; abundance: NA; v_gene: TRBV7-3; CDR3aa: CASRPLASDTGELFF; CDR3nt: TGTGCCAGCCGTCCCCTCGCCTCAGACACCGGGGAGCTGTTTTTT
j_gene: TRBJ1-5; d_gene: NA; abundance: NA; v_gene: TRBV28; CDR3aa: CASSFQGSSNQPQHF; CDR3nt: TGTGCCAGCAGTTTTCAGGGATCGAGCAATCAGCCCCAGCATTTT
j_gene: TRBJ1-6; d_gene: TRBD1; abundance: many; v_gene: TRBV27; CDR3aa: CASKYDRANNSPLHF; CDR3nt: TGTGCCAGCAAATACGACAGGGCCAATAATTCACCCCTCCACTTT
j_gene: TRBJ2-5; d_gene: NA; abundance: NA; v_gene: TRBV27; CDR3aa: CASSLVSDQETQYF; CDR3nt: TGTGCCAGCAGTTTAGTTAGCGACCAAGAGACCCAGTACTTC
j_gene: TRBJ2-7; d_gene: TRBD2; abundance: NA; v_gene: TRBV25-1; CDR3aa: CASSRLAGGPYEQYF; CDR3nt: TGTGCCAGCAGTCGACTAGCGGGGGGCCCCTACGAGCAGTACTTC